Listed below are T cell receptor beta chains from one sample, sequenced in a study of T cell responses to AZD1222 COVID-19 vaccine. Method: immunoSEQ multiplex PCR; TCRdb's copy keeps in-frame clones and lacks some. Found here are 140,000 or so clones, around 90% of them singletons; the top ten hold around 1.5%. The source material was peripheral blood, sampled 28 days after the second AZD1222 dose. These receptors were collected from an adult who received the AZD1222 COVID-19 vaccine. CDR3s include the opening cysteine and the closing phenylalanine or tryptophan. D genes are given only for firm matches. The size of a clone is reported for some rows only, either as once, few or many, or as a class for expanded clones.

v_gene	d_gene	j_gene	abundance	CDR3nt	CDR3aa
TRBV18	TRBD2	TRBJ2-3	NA	TGTGCCAGCTCACCAACCGGACTAGCGGGAGTTAGAACAGATACGCAGTATTTT	CASSPTGLAGVRTDTQYF
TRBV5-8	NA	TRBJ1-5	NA	TGTGCCAGCAGCTATCCCATCGGAACACGGGGGAATCAGCCCCAGCATTTT	CASSYPIGTRGNQPQHF
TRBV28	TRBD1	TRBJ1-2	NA	TGTGCCAGCAGTTGGACAGGCCTTTTTGCTAGCTACACCTTC	CASSWTGLFASYTF
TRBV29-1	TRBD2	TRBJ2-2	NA	TGCAGCGTTGAAGATTGGGGGACTAGCGGGAGGGCGGAACCGCCAGACACCGGGGAGCTGTTTTTT	CSVEDWGTSGRAEPPDTGELFF
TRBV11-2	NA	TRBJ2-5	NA	TGTGCCAGCAGCCCCCAAGAGACCCAGTACTTC	CASSPQETQYF
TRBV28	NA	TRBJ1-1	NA	TGTGCCAGCAGCAGGGACTTCCGAGGCACTGAAGCTTTCTTT	CASSRDFRGTEAFF
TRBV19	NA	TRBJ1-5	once	TGTGCCAGTAGTATATTAGCAGGGGATAGCAATCAGCCCCAGCATTTT	CASSILAGDSNQPQHF
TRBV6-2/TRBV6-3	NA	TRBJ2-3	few	TGTGCCAGCAGTTATGACCCAGGGCTCTCTAGCACAGATACGCAGTATTTT	CASSYDPGLSSTDTQYF
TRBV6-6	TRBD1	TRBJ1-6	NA	TGTGCCAGCAGTTACTCGACAGGGGGGAATTCACCCCTCCACTTT	CASSYSTGGNSPLHF
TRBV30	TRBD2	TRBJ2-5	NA	TGTGCCTGGATACTAGCGTCCCAAGAGACCCAGTACTTC	CAWILASQETQYF
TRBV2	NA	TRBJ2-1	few	TGTGCCAGCAGGGGGGACTCCTCCTACAATGAGCAGTTCTTC	CASRGDSSYNEQFF
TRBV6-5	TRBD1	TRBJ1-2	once	TGTGCCAGCAGCTATACAGGGGGGAGCGGCTACACCTTC	CASSYTGGSGYTF
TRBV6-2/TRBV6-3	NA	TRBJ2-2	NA	TGTGCCAGCAGTTACAAACCCGGGGGCTATTCCGGGGAGCTGTTTTTT	CASSYKPGGYSGELFF
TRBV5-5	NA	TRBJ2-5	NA	TGTGCCAGCAGCTTGGCCCGGGGCAGGGAAGAGACCCAGTACTTC	CASSLARGREETQYF
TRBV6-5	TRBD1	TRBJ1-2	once	TGTGCCAGCAGTTACCTGACAGGGAACTATGGCTACACCTTC	CASSYLTGNYGYTF
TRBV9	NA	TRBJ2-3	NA	TGTGCCAGCAGCGTAGGGTCGGGTTACGGTGGAGATACGCAGTATTTT	CASSVGSGYGGDTQYF
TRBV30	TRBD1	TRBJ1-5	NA	TGTGCCTGGAGTCCCGCGGGGACAGGCCTAGCGAGGGGGCCCCAGCATTTT	CAWSPAGTGLARGPQHF
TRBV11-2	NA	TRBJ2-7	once	TGTGCCAGCAGCTTAGATACTAGGGGCGACGAGCAGTACTTC	CASSLDTRGDEQYF
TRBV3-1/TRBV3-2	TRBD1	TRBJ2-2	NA	TGTGCCAGCAGCCTGGTCAGGGGGCAAAGGGCCGGGGAGCTGTTTTTT	CASSLVRGQRAGELFF
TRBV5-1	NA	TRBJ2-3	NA	TGCGCCAGCAGTCTTCAGGGTCACACAGATACGCAGTATTTT	CASSLQGHTDTQYF
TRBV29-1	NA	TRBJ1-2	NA	TGCAGCGTTGTACCCCCAGACAGCCCGACCTATGGCTACACCTTC	CSVVPPDSPTYGYTF
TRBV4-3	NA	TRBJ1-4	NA	TGCGCCAGCAGCCTAGAAGGGGTTGCTAATGAAAAACTGTTTTTT	CASSLEGVANEKLFF
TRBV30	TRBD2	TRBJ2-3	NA	TGTGCCTGGGATCTTAGCGGGAGGGCGCAGTATTTT	CAWDLSGRAQYF
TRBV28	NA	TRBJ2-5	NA	TGTGCCAGCAGTCCCCCCCGCGGGGAGACCCAGTACTTC	CASSPPRGETQYF
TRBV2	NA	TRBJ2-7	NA	TGTGCCAGCAGTACTGCGGGTTTCTACGAGCAGTACTTC	CASSTAGFYEQYF
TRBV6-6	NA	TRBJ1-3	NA	TGTGCCAGCAGTTACGAAAGGGGAAACACCATATATTTT	CASSYERGNTIYF
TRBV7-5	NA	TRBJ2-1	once	TGTGCCAGAAGCCAATCTCCGGGATGGTCCGGGGATGAGCAGTTCTTC	CARSQSPGWSGDEQFF
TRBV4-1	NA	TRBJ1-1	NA	TGCGCCAGCAGCCCTCAAGGTTGGGGATCTGAAGCTTTCTTT	CASSPQGWGSEAFF
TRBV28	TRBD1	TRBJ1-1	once	TGTGCCAGCAGCCGACCGGACAGGGGAAAGACTGAAGCTTTCTTT	CASSRPDRGKTEAFF
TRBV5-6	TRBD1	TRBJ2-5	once	TGTGCCAGCAGCAAATACGACAGGGTCTGGGAGACCCAGTACTTC	CASSKYDRVWETQYF
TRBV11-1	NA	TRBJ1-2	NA	TGTGCCAGCAGCCTTGGACAGCACTATGGCTACACCTTC	CASSLGQHYGYTF
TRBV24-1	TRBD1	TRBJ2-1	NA	TGTGCCACCAGTGAGACAGGGGTGTGGAATGAGCAGTTCTTC	CATSETGVWNEQFF
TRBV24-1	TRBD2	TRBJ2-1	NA	TGTGCCACCAGTGACCGACTAGCGGGACGGTCCTACAATGAGCAGTTCTTC	CATSDRLAGRSYNEQFF
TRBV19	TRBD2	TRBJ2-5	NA	TGTGCCAGTAGTAATACCGGGGGGTACCAAGAGACCCAGTACTTC	CASSNTGGYQETQYF
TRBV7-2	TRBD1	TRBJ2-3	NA	TGTGCCAGCAGCTTAGGTCCTCAGGGGGTAGATACGCAGTATTTT	CASSLGPQGVDTQYF
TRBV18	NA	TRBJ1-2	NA	TGTGCCAGCTCGCCCTCCCGGGACGCTAACTATGGCTACACCTTC	CASSPSRDANYGYTF
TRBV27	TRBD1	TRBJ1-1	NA	TGTGCCAGCAGTTTATACGACAGGGGTAACACTGAAGCTTTCTTT	CASSLYDRGNTEAFF
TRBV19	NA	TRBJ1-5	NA	TGTGCCAGTAGTATTTCACAGACCAGCAATCAGCCCCAGCATTTT	CASSISQTSNQPQHF
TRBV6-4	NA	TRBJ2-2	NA	TGTGCCAGCAGTTCGCAGCCGGACTCACCGACCGGGGAGCTGTTTTTT	CASSSQPDSPTGELFF
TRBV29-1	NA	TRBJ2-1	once	TGCAGCGTTGATATCGGAAGGAGCTCCTACAATGAGCAGTTCTTC	CSVDIGRSSYNEQFF
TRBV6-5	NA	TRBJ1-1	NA	TGTGCCAGCAGTTACTCAGGCAGTGAAGCTTTCTTT	CASSYSGSEAFF
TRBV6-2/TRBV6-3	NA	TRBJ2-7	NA	TGTGCCAGCAGTGTCCAGGCTTCAGGTCTCTCCTACGAGCAGTACTTC	CASSVQASGLSYEQYF
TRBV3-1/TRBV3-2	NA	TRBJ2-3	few	TGTGCCAGCAGCCAAGGCACTTTGGGGTCCGGGCAGTATTTT	CASSQGTLGSGQYF
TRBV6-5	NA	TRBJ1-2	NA	TGTGCCAGCAGTTACGGCGGGGCTTACTATGGCTACACCTTC	CASSYGGAYYGYTF
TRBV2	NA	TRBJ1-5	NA	TGTGCCAGCAGTGTTAAAGGTCAGCCCCAGCATTTT	CASSVKGQPQHF
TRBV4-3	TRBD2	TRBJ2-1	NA	TGCGCCAGCAGCCAAGATCGGGCTAGCGGGACCTCAGCCTACAATGAGCAGTTCTTC	CASSQDRASGTSAYNEQFF
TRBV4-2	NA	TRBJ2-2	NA	TGTGCCAGCAGCCAAGATCGAGCCACCGGGGAGCTGTTTTTT	CASSQDRATGELFF
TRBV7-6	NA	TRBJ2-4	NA	TGTGCCAGCAGCTTAGATCTTCACGGGGCAGCCAAAAACATTCAGTACTTC	CASSLDLHGAAKNIQYF
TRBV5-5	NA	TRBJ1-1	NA	TGTGCCAGCAGCTTTGGCGCCGGGACTGAAGCTTTCTTT	CASSFGAGTEAFF
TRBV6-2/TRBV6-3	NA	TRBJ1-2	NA	TGTGCCAGCAGTTTTTCCTTGAGTAAATACTATTACTATGGCTACACCTTC	CASSFSLSKYYYYGYTF
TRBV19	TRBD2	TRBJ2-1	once	TGTGCCAGTAGTATTGCGCTAGCGGGAGTGGTTGAGCAGTTCTTC	CASSIALAGVVEQFF
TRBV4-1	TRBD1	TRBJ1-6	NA	TGCGCCAGCACCGACAGGGTAATATTGAGCTCCTATAATTCACCCCTCCACTTT	CASTDRVILSSYNSPLHF
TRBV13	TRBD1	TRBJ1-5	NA	TGTGCCAGCAGCTTAGGGGGGATGGGACAGGACCTCAATCAGCCCCAGCATTTT	CASSLGGMGQDLNQPQHF
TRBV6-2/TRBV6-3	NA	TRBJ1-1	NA	TGTGCCAGCAGTTACTCCACGGGGGTCGAGACCCCACTCGGGAACACTGAAGCTTTCTTT	CASSYSTGVETPLGNTEAFF
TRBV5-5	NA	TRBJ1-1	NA	TGTGCCAGCAGCTTTCCCGACAGATCTGAAGCTTTCTTT	CASSFPDRSEAFF